These 27 T cell receptor beta chains share one sample of origin, sequenced in a study of shared clonotypes between healthy human individuals. This table comes from immunoSEQ multiplex PCR, and its TCRdb copy is limited to in-frame clones, with some not included. The table lists 2 million to 2.5 million clones, around 95% of them singletons, with 0.1% to 0.15% in the top ten. The sample taken for sequencing was naive CD4+ T cells sorted from blood. This sample's subset: CD45RA+ positively selected. The receptors here all came from a man between 18 and 35 years old in good health.

CDR3 bases: TGCGCCAGCAGCACGGACAGAGGGGTGAACACTGAAGCTTTCTTT. As protein: CASSTDRGVNTEAFF. This rearrangement joins TRBV5-1 to TRBJ1-1, with D maybe TRBD1 (6 bases). V gave up 4 bases and J gave up 0 bases, with 13 bases separating them. Germline loops: CDR1 SGHRS, CDR2 YFSETQ. The CDR3 has 15 residues.

The gene calls are TRBV5-1 and TRBJ2-2; D is perhaps TRBD1 (5 bases). The CDR3 sequence is 13 residues long. V was clipped by 2 bases and J by 5 bases, with 7 bases between them. Germline CDR1 and CDR2: SGHRS and YFSETQ. The CDR3 reads CASSFQGTGELFF. CDR3 in DNA: TGCGCCAGCAGCTTTCAGGGAACCGGGGAGCTGTTTTTT.

This sequence joins TRBV18 and TRBJ2-7; TRBD2 is a possible D gene (5 bases). Germline CDR1 KGHSH, CDR2 LQKENI. Trimming shortened V by 3 bases and J by 5 bases, and 11 bases separated the two germline ends. This CDR3 is 13 amino acids long. This CDR3 reads CASSPGAGDEQYF. The CDR3 coding sequence is TGTGCCAGCTCACCGGGAGCCGGCGACGAGCAGTACTTC.

The V and J genes are TRBV29-1 and TRBJ1-1; 7 nucleotides match TRBD1. The CDR3 consists of 12 residues. The ends lost 6 bases at V and 1 base at J; junction bases unmatched: 2. Germline CDR1 and CDR2: SQVTM and ANQGSEA. This CDR3 reads CSVGQRNTEAFF. CDR3 DNA: TGCAGCGTGGGACAGAGGAACACTGAAGCTTTCTTT.

This chain joins TRBV10-3 and TRBJ2-2, with a tentative D call TRBD1 (6 bases). Trimming took 6 bases from V and 0 from J, leaving 11 bases between them. CDR3 length: 15 residues. CDR1 and CDR2 from the germline V gene are ENHRY and SYGVKD. In DNA form, the CDR3 reads TGTGCCATCAGCCAAGGGGGAACGAACACCGGGGAGCTGTTTTTT. Residues: CAISQGGTNTGELFF.

This rearrangement joins TRBV18 to TRBJ2-7; the match to TRBD1 covers 7 bases. V lost 3 bases and J lost 9; bases outside the gene matches: 14. Germline CDR1 and CDR2: KGHSH and LQKENI. The CDR3 extends over 15 amino acids. The CDR3 region is CASSPEIYRGLAQYF. CDR3 sequence (DNA): TGTGCCAGCTCACCGGAGATCTACAGGGGATTGGCGCAGTACTTC.

The chain links TRBV7-9 to TRBJ2-7; the D gene is possibly TRBD1 (5 bases). Germline-derived CDR1 and CDR2 are SEHNR and FQNEAQ (reference sequence). This CDR3 region has 14 residues. Trimming stripped 11 bases from V and 2 bases from J, with 19 bases between. CDR3 amino acids: CAAGLGVLTYEQYF. CDR3 nucleotide sequence: TGTGCCGCTGGGTTAGGGGTTTTGACCTACGAGCAGTACTTC.

The chain recombines TRBV6-6 with TRBJ2-1; D is possibly TRBD1 (5 bases). V lost 0 bases to trimming and J lost 4 bases, with 7 bases between them. The CDR3 contains 14 residues. Germline CDR1 and CDR2: MNHNY and SVGAGI (reference sequence). CDR3 bases: TGTGCCAGCAGTTACTCCAAGGGGTACAATGAGCAGTTCTTC. Its translation is CASSYSKGYNEQFF.

The J gene is TRBJ2-5, the V gene TRBV5-3; no definite D call. TRBV5-3 is annotated as an ORF whose role is uncertain. The CDR3 covers 12 residues. Trimming took off 7 bases at V and 1 base at J, with 8 bases between the two ends. The DNA for the CDR3 is TGTGCCAGAGAGGTTATCCAAGAGACCCAGTACTTC. Its translation: CAREVIQETQYF.

The chain recombines TRBV4-3 with TRBJ2-7; 10 bases are a match to TRBD2. V was clipped by 0 bases and J by 5 bases; unmatched bases: 10. The CDR3 is 17 residues long. Germline V gene sequence: CDR1 LGHNA, CDR2 YSLEER. CDR3 DNA: TGCGCCAGCAGCCAAGATTCTAAAGCTAGCGGGAGCCACGAGCAGTACTTC. Its protein is CASSQDSKASGSHEQYF.

The chain carries TRBV4-1 and TRBJ2-2; 8 bases are shared with TRBD2. CDR3 length: 16 residues. V shed 5 bases, J shed 5 bases, and the junction held 10 bases outside the gene matches. CDR1 and CDR2 (germline): MGHRA, YSYEKL. CDR3 DNA sequence: TGCGCCAGCAGCAGGGGGGCGGGAGGTAGTACCGGGGAGCTGTTTTTT. Amino acids: CASSRGAGGSTGELFF.

Comment on this clone: This sample also contains other DNA sequences that code for the same CDR3. J is TRBJ1-5 and V is TRBV6-5; D remains unclear. This CDR3 spans 13 amino acids. Germline V CDR1 and CDR2: MNHEY, SVGAGI. V dropped 5 bases and J dropped 0 bases, with 5 bases sitting between them. As DNA, the CDR3 is TGTGCCAGCAGTCAAAATAGCAATCAGCCCCAGCATTTT. Protein product: CASSQNSNQPQHF.

The CDR3 coding sequence is TGTGCCAGCAGTTTTGGGTGGGGGCGAGAGACCCAGTACTTC. Amino acid sequence: CASSFGWGRETQYF. The chain is built from TRBV28 and TRBJ2-5; D is perhaps TRBD1 (6 bases). This CDR3 is 14 amino acids long. V was pared by 3 bases and J by 4 bases, with 12 bases between. CDR1 is MDHEN and CDR2 is SYDVKM in the germline V gene.

V is TRBV5-6 and J is TRBJ2-7; D call uncertain. The CDR3 loop spans 13 amino acids. The germline V gene has CDR1 SGHDT and CDR2 YYEEEE. Trimming took off 1 base at V and 4 bases at J, with 9 bases between the two ends. In nucleotides, the CDR3 is TGTGCCAGCAGCTTGACCCCAGGATACGAGCAGTACTTC. Its translation is CASSLTPGYEQYF. The whole variable domain, remainder taken from reference TRBV5-6 and TRBJ2-7, is DAGVTQSPTHLIKTRGQQVTLRCSPKSGHDTVSWYQQALGQGPQFIFQYYEEEERQRGNFPDRFSGHQFPNYSSELNVNALLLGDSALYLCASSLTPGYEQYFGPGTRLTVT.

This chain joins TRBV6-6 and TRBJ1-1, with a weak D call TRBD1 (6 bases). CDR3 size: 16 residues. Germline CDR1 MNHNY, CDR2 SVGAGI (reference sequence). Trimming stripped 3 bases from V and 4 bases from J, with 18 bases between. The CDR3 DNA follows: TGTGCCAGCAGTTATACGACAGGAGGGGGAGGCACTGAAGCTTTCTTT. Protein: CASSYTTGGGGTEAFF.

CDR3 loop: CASSLGPMSNQPQHF. CDR3 DNA sequence: TGTGCCAGCAGCTTGGGACCGATGAGCAATCAGCCCCAGCATTTT. V and J are TRBV5-4 and TRBJ1-5; D call uncertain. The CDR3 loop spans 15 amino acids. The germline V gene has CDR1 SGHNT and CDR2 YYREEE (reference sequence). V shed 0 bases and J shed 1 base, with 8 bases lying between them.

The chain carries TRBV6-6 and TRBJ1-2; D is possibly TRBD1 (5 bases). CDR1 and CDR2 (germline): MNHNY, SVGAGI (reference sequence). The CDR3 is made up of 14 amino acids. Trimming pared 6 bases from V and 0 bases from J, leaving 11 bases between. CDR3 DNA: TGTGCCAGCAGCCTCAGGGAGTCTAACTATGGCTACACCTTC. This codes for CASSLRESNYGYTF.

The chain recombines TRBV28 with TRBJ1-5; 8 nucleotides agree with TRBD1. The CDR3 totals 14 residues. With 4 bases clipped from V and 4 bases from J, the junction kept 3 bases outside the gene matches. Looked up from germline, CDR1 is MDHEN and CDR2 is SYDVKM. This CDR3 reads CASSSTGENQPQHF. The CDR3 coding sequence is TGTGCCAGCAGTTCGACAGGGGAAAATCAGCCCCAGCATTTT.

This sequence joins TRBV27 and TRBJ2-3; tentatively, D is TRBD2 (6 bases). The CDR3 runs 12 residues. CDR1 is MNHEY, CDR2 SMNVEV, per germline (reference sequence). With 4 bases removed from V and 9 bases from J, the gap between germline ends came to 11 bases. This CDR3 reads CASSYGGRTQYF. The CDR3 nucleotides are TGTGCCAGCAGTTACGGAGGGAGAACGCAGTATTTT.

This clone was seen just once. The gene calls are TRBV7-9 and TRBJ2-7; D might be TRBD2 (6 bases). The V end was cut by 6 bases, the J end by 7 bases, with 16 bases between. Germline V CDR1 and CDR2: SEHNR, FQNEAQ (reference sequence). The CDR3 runs to 13 residues. The CDR3 reads CASRSREAWEQYF. The CDR3 coding sequence is TGTGCCAGCAGATCGAGGGAGGCGTGGGAGCAGTACTTC.

J is TRBJ2-7 and V is TRBV5-4; tentatively, D is TRBD2 (7 bases). The germline CDR1 and CDR2 sequences are SGHNT and YYREEE (reference sequence). Trimming cost V 3 bases and J 1 base, with 14 bases left between them. CDR3 size: 15 residues. The CDR3 is CASSSPAGTSYEQYF. DNA of the CDR3: TGTGCCAGCAGCTCCCCAGCGGGGACATCCTACGAGCAGTACTTC.

The V gene is TRBV7-9, the J gene TRBJ2-3, with TRBD2 matching 14 bases. The CDR3 is 16 amino acids. The V segment lost 4 bases and the J segment 4 bases; nucleotides outside the gene matches: 4. CDR1 SEHNR and CDR2 FQNEAQ come from the germline V gene (reference sequence). In DNA form, the CDR3 reads TGTGCCAGCAGCTCGGGACTAGCGGGAGCTTCAGATACGCAGTATTTT. It specifies CASSSGLAGASDTQYF. The whole variable domain, filled in from reference TRBV7-9 and TRBJ2-3, reads DTGVSQNPRHKITKRGQNVTFRCDPISEHNRLYWYRQTLGQGPEFLTYFQNEAQLEKSRLLSDRFSAERPKGSFSTLEIQRTEQGDSAMYLCASSSGLAGASDTQYFGPGTRLTVL.

This clone was seen just once. The chain uses TRBV10-3 and TRBJ2-5, with no clear D. CDR3 length: 14 residues. Deletions cut 0 bases from V and 0 bases from J, with 5 bases between. Germline CDR1 ENHRY, CDR2 SYGVKD. The CDR3: CAISESLNQETQYF. The CDR3 region has the DNA TGTGCCATCAGTGAGTCCCTGAACCAAGAGACCCAGTACTTC.

The CDR3 region has the DNA TGTGCCTGGAGAGCAGGGGTTTGGAATTCACCCCTCCACTTT. Its translation is CAWRAGVWNSPLHF. This chain uses TRBV30 with TRBJ1-6; the D gene is possibly TRBD1 (6 bases). The CDR3 is made up of 14 amino acids. V lost 3 bases and J 7 bases, leaving 13 bases between the germline ends. In germline, CDR1 is GTSNPN, CDR2 SVGIG (reference sequence).

This clone was found a few times. The rearrangement uses TRBV25-1 and TRBJ1-2; D not resolved. The ends were cut back, 4 bases at V and 4 bases at J, with 25 bases in the middle. Germline V gene lookup returns CDR1 MGHDK and CDR2 SYGVNS. This CDR3 is 18 amino acids long. CDR3 sequence reads: CASSGLESGLAGPYGYTF. CDR3 DNA: TGTGCCAGCAGTGGACTCGAATCGGGGTTGGCAGGCCCCTATGGCTACACCTTC.

The rearrangement uses TRBV4-1 and TRBJ2-1, with 13 bases matching TRBD2. Unmatched junction bases numbered 8, after V lost 6 bases and J lost 9 bases. Germline V gene sequence: CDR1 MGHRA, CDR2 YSYEKL. The CDR3 extends over 15 amino acids. CDR3: CASRLGTSGVSEQFF. DNA of the CDR3: TGCGCCAGCAGACTGGGGACTAGCGGGGTATCTGAGCAGTTCTTC.

V usage is TRBV15 and J usage is TRBJ1-5; D gene unclear. Trimming cost V 1 base and J 7 bases, with 11 bases left between them. The CDR3 is made up of 14 amino acids. Germline V gene sequence: CDR1 LNHNV, CDR2 YYDKDF (reference sequence). The DNA for the CDR3 is TGTGCCACCAGCAGAGCGGGGTTGGGGCAGCCCCAGCATTTT. Translation: CATSRAGLGQPQHF.